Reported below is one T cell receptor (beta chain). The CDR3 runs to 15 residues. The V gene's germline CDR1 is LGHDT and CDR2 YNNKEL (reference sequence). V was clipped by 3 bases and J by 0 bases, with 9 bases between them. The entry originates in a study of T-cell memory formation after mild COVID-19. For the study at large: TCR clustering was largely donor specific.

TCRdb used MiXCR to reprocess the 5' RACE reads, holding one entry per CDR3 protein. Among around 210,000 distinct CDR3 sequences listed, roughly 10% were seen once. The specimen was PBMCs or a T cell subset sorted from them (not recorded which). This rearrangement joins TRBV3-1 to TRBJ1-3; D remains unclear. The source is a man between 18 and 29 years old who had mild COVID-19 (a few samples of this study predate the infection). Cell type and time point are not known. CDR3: CASSQDGNSGNTIYF. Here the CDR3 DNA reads TGTGCCAGCAGCCAGGACGGGAACTCTGGAAACACCATATATTTT.